One sample yielded the 8 T cell receptor beta chains listed below, sequenced in a study of blood T cell repertoires in COVID-19. Clones were sequenced by immunoSEQ multiplex PCR, and TCRdb holds only the in-frame ones, with some missing. The repertoire holds hundreds of thousands of clones, with approximately 89% as singletons. Sequencing was carried out using PBMCs or T cells enriched from blood (not recorded which). Source of these receptors: a woman aged 40 to 50 who had recovered from COVID-19.

The chain recombines TRBV6-5 with TRBJ2-5; D ambiguous. CDR1 and CDR2 from the germline V gene are MNHEY and SVGAGI. Trimming pared 4 bases from V and 4 bases from J, leaving 7 bases between. This CDR3 has 12 residues. CDR3 bases: TGTGCCAGCAGTTTTGCGCTAGAGACCCAGTACTTC. Its protein is CASSFALETQYF.

The chain recombines TRBV28 with TRBJ2-7; D remains ambiguous. The CDR3 runs to 11 residues. V gave up 7 bases and J gave up 5 bases, with 9 bases separating them. Germline assignment: CDR1 MDHEN and CDR2 SYDVKM. The CDR3 region is CASMSSHEQYF. DNA of the CDR3: TGTGCCAGCATGAGTTCGCACGAGCAGTACTTC. Full variable domain (remainder filled in from reference TRBV28 and TRBJ2-7): DVKVTQSSRYLVKRTGEKVFLECVQDMDHENMFWYRQDPGLGLRLIYFSYDVKMKEKGDIPEGYSVSREKKERFSLILESASTNQTSMYLCASMSSHEQYFGPGTRLTVT.

The chain links TRBV27 to TRBJ1-5, with 7 bases matching TRBD1. CDR3 length: 16 amino acids. Germline V gives CDR1 MNHEY, CDR2 SMNVEV (reference sequence). The ends lost 1 base at V and 0 bases at J; junction bases unmatched: 3. The CDR3 DNA is TGTGCCAGCAGTTTATGGGACAGAAGTAGCAATCAGCCCCAGCATTTT. Protein: CASSLWDRSSNQPQHF.

The genes are TRBV7-8 and TRBJ1-6; no definite D call. V was cut by 3 bases and J by 6 bases, with 9 bases left in between. Germline values: CDR1 SGHVS, CDR2 FQNEAQ. The CDR3 is 14 amino acids. The CDR3 nucleotides are TGTGCCAGCAGCTTTGGACGGGGTAATTCACCCCTCCACTTT. Translated, it gives CASSFGRGNSPLHF.

The chain couples TRBV12-3 or TRBV12-4 to TRBJ1-4, with 8 bases fitting TRBD1. This CDR3 has 13 amino acids. The junction had 1 base not matched to a gene; V was cut back by 4 bases and J by 6 bases. CDR3 amino acids: CASSSTGDEKLFF. The CDR3 nucleotides are TGTGCCAGCAGTTCGACAGGGGATGAAAAACTGTTTTTT.

J is TRBJ2-3 and V is TRBV7-3; 8 bases fit TRBD2. Per germline, CDR1 SGHTA and CDR2 FQGTGA. CDR3 length equals 15 residues. With V trimmed by 5 bases and J by 3 bases, 7 bases remained unmatched. In DNA form, the CDR3 reads TGTGCCAGCAGCCCCGGGGGGGCCGGGACAGATACGCAGTATTTT. This gives the protein CASSPGGAGTDTQYF.

This rearrangement joins TRBV7-9 to TRBJ2-3, with TRBD2 matching 7 bases. The CDR3 consists of 14 residues. Trimming cost V 5 bases and J 3 bases; bases outside gene matches: 5. In germline, CDR1 is SEHNR, CDR2 FQNEAQ (reference sequence). The CDR3 loop is CASSPGTKTDTQYF. The DNA for the CDR3 is TGTGCCAGCAGCCCCGGGACTAAAACAGATACGCAGTATTTT. The full variable domain, completed using reference TRBV7-9 and TRBJ2-3, is DTGVSQNPRHKITKRGQNVTFRCDPISEHNRLYWYRQTLGQGPEFLTYFQNEAQLEKSRLLSDRFSAERPKGSFSTLEIQRTEQGDSAMYLCASSPGTKTDTQYFGPGTRLTVL.

The rearrangement links TRBV7-2 to TRBJ2-2; D remains unclear. The germline CDR1 and CDR2 sequences are SGHTA and FQGNSA. The V gene lost 4 bases and the J gene lost 0 bases, with 3 bases spanning the gap. The CDR3 is 13 amino acids. Here the CDR3 reads CASSSTNTGELFF. The CDR3 DNA reads as TGTGCCAGCAGCTCCACGAACACCGGGGAGCTGTTTTTT. Together with reference TRBV7-2 and TRBJ2-2, the CDR3 gives the full variable domain: GAGVSQSPSNKVTEKGKDVELRCDPISGHTALYWYRQSLGQGLEFLIYFQGNSAPDKSGLPSDRFSAERTGGSVSTLTIQRTQQEDSAVYLCASSSTNTGELFFGEGSRLTVL.